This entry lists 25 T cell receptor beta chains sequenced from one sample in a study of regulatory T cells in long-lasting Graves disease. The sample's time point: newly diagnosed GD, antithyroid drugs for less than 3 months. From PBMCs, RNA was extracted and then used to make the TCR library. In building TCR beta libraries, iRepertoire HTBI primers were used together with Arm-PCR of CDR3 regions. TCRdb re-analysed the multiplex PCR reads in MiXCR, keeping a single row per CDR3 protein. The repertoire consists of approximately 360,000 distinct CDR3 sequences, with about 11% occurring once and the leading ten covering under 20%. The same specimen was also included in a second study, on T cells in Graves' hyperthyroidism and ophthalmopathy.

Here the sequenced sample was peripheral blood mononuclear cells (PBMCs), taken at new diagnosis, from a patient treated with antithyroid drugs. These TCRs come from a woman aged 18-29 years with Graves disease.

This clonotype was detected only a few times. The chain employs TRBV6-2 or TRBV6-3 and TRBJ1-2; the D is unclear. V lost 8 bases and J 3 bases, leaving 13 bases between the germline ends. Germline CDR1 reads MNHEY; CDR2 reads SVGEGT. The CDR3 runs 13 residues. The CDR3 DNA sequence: TGTGCCAGCTCTCGGAACAGAGACTATGGCTACACCTTC. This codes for CASSRNRDYGYTF.

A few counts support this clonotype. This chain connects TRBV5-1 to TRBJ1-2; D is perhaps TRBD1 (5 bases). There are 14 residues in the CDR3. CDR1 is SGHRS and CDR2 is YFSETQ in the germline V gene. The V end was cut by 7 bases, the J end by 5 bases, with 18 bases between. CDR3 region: CASRPFSGGYGYTF. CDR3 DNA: TGCGCCAGCCGACCCTTCTCCGGGGGATATGGCTACACCTTC.

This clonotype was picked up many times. The CDR3 is CASSPTSGYQGQVTGELFF. In DNA, the CDR3 is TGTGCCAGTAGCCCAACCTCCGGATACCAGGGGCAGGTCACCGGGGAGCTGTTTTTT. The genes are TRBV19 and TRBJ2-2; D is perhaps TRBD1 (6 bases). The CDR3 is 19 amino acids. V was pared by 6 bases and J by 4 bases, with 27 bases between. The germline gives CDR1 LNHDA, CDR2 SQIVND (reference sequence).

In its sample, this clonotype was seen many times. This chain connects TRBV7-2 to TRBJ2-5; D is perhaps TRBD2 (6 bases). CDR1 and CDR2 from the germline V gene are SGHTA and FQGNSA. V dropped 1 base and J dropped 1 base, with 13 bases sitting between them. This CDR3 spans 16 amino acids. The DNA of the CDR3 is TGTGCCAGCAGCTTAGTATCCTCCGGGGGCCAAGAGACCCAGTACTTC. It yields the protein CASSLVSSGGQETQYF.

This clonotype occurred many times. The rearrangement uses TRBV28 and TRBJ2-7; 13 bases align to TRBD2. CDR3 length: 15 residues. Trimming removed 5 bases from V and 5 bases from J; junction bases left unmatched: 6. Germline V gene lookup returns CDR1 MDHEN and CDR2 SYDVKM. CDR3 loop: CASSPRTSGSNEQYF. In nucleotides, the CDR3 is TGTGCCAGCAGTCCGAGGACTAGCGGGAGCAACGAGCAGTACTTC.

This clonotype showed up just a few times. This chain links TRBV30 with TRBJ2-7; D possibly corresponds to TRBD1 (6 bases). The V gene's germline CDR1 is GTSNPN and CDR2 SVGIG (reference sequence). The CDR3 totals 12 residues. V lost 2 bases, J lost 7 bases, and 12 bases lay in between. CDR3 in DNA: TGTGCCTGGAGTATTGCAGGGGTTGAGCAGTACTTC. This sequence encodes CAWSIAGVEQYF.

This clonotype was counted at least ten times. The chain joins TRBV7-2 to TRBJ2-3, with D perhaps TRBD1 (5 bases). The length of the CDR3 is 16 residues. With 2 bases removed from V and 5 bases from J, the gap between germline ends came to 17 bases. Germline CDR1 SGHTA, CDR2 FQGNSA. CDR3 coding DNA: TGTGCCAGCAGCTTAAGGCCAGGACATGGCGGAGATACGCAGTATTTT. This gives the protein CASSLRPGHGGDTQYF.

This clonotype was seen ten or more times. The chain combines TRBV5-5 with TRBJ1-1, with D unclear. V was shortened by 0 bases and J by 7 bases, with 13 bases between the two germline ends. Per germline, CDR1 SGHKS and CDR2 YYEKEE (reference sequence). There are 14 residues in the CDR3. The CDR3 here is CASSLGPTMGEAFF. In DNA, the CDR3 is TGTGCCAGCAGCTTGGGTCCGACAATGGGTGAAGCTTTCTTT.

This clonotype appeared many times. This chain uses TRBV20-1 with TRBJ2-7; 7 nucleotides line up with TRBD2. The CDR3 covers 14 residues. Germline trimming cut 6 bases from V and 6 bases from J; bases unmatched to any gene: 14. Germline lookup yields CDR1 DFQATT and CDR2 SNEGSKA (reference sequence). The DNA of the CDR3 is TGCAGTGCGCGAAGGACTAGTTTCCTTGGCGAGCAGTACTTC. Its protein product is CSARRTSFLGEQYF.

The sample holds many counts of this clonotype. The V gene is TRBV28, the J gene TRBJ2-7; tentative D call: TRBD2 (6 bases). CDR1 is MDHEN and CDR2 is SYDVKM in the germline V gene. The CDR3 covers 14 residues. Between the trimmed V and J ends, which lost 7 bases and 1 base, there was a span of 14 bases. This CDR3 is CASTPRGSSYEQYF. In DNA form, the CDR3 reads TGTGCCAGCACCCCCCGGGGGTCGTCCTACGAGCAGTACTTC.

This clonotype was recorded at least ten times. DNA of the CDR3: TGTGCCATCGGGGGGCGGGGGGTCCTCTACAATGAGCAGTTCTTC. Protein: CAIGGRGVLYNEQFF. The rearrangement links TRBV10-3 to TRBJ2-1; 8 bases are a match to TRBD2. Unmatched junction bases numbered 9, after V lost 8 bases and J lost 3 bases. Germline CDR1 and CDR2: ENHRY and SYGVKD. The CDR3 has 15 residues.

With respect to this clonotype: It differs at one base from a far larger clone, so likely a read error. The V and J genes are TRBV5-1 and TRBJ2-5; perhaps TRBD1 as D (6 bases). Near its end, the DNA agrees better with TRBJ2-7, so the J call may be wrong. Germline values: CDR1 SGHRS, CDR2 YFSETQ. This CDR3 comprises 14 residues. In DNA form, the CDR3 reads TGCGCCAGCAGCAAGGACAGTTGGGATGACGAGCAGTACTTC. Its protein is CASSKDSWDDEQYF.

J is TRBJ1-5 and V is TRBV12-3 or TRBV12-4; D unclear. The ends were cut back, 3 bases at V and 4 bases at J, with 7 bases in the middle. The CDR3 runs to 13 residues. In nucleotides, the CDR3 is TGTGCCAGCAGTTTCTTGGGGAATCAGCCCCAGCATTTT. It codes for CASSFLGNQPQHF.

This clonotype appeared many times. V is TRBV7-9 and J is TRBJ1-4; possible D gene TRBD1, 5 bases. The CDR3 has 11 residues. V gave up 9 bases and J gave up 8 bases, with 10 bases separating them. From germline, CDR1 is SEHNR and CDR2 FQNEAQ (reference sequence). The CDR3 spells CASRGEEKLFF. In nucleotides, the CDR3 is TGTGCCAGTCGGGGGGAAGAAAAACTGTTTTTT. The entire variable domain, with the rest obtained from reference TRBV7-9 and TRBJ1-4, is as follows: DTGVSQNPRHKITKRGQNVTFRCDPISEHNRLYWYRQTLGQGPEFLTYFQNEAQLEKSRLLSDRFSAERPKGSFSTLEIQRTEQGDSAMYLCASRGEEKLFFGSGTQLSVL.

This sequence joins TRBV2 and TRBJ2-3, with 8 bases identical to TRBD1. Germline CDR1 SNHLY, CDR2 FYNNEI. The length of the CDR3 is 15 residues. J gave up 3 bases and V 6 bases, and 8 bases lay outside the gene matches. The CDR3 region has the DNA TGTGCCAGCAGACCCCAGACAGGGGAGACAGATACGCAGTATTTT. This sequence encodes CASRPQTGETDTQYF.

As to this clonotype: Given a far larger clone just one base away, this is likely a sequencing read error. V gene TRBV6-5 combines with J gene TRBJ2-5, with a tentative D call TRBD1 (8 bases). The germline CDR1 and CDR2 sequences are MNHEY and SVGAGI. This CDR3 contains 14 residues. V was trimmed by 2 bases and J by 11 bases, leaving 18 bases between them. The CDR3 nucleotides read TGTGCCAGCAGTTACATAACAGGGGGGGACAAGCAGTACTTC. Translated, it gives CASSYITGGDKQYF.

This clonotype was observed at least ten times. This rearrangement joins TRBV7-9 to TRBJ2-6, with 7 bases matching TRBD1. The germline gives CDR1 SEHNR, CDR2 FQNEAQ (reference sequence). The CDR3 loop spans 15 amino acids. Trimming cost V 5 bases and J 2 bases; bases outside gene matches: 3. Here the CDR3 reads CASSATGAGANVLTF. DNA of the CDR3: TGTGCCAGCAGCGCCACAGGGGCTGGGGCCAACGTCCTGACTTTC. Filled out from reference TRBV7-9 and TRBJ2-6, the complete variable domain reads DTGVSQNPRHKITKRGQNVTFRCDPISEHNRLYWYRQTLGQGPEFLTYFQNEAQLEKSRLLSDRFSAERPKGSFSTLEIQRTEQGDSAMYLCASSATGAGANVLTFGAGSRLTVL.

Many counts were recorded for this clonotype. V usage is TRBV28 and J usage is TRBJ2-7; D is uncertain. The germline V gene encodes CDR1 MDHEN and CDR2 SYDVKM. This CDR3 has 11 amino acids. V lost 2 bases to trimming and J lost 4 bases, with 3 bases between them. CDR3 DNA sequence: TGTGCCAGCAGTTTAAAGTACGAGCAGTACTTC. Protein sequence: CASSLKYEQYF. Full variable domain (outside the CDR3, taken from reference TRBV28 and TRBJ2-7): DVKVTQSSRYLVKRTGEKVFLECVQDMDHENMFWYRQDPGLGLRLIYFSYDVKMKEKGDIPEGYSVSREKKERFSLILESASTNQTSMYLCASSLKYEQYFGPGTRLTVT.

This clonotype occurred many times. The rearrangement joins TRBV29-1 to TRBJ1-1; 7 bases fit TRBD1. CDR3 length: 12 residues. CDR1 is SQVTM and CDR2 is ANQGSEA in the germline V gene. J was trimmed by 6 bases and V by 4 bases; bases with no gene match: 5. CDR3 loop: CSVGNRGAEAFF. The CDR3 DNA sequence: TGCAGCGTTGGAAACAGGGGAGCTGAAGCTTTCTTT. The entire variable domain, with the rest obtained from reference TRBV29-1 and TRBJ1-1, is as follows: SAVISQKPSRDICQRGTSLTIQCQVDSQVTMMFWYRQQPGQSLTLIATANQGSEATYESGFVIDKFPISRPNLTFSTLTVSNMSPEDSSIYLCSVGNRGAEAFFGQGTRLTVV.

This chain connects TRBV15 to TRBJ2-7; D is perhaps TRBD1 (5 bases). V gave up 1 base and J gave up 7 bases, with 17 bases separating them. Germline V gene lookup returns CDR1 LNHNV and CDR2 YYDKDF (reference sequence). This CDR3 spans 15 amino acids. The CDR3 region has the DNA TGTGCCACCAGCAGAGTTGGGGCAGGGCTCTGGGAGCAGTACGTC. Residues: CATSRVGAGLWEQYV.

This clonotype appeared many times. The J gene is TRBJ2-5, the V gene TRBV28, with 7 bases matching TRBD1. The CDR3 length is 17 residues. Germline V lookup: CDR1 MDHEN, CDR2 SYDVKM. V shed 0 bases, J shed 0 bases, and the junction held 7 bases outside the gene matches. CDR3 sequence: CASSLWGSTGNQETQYF. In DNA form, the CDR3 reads TGTGCCAGCAGTTTATGGGGGTCGACAGGGAACCAAGAGACCCAGTACTTC.

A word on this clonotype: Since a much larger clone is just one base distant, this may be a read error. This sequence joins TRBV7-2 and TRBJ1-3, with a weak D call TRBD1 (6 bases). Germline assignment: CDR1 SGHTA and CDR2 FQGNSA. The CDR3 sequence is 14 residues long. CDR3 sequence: CAGSFGGAGNTIYF. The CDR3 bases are TGTGCCGGCAGCTTCGGGGGCGCTGGAAACACCATATATTTT.

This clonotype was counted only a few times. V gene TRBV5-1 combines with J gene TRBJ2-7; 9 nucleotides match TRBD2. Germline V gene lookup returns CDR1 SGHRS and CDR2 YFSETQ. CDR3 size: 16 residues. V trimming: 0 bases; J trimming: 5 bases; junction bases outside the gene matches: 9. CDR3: CASSLGFWTSVNEQYF. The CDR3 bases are TGCGCCAGCAGCTTGGGATTCTGGACTAGCGTCAACGAGCAGTACTTC.

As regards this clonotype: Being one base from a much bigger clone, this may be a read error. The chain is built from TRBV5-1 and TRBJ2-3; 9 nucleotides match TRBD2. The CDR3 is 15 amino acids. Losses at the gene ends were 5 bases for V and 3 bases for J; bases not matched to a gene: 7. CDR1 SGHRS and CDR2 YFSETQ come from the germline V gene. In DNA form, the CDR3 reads TGCGCCAGCAGGCCTGAGACTAGCGGTACAGATACGCAGTATTTT. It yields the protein CASRPETSGTDTQYF.

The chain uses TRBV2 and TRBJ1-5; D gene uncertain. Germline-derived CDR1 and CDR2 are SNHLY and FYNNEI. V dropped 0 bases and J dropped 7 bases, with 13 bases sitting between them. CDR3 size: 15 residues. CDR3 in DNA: TGTGCCAGCAGTGAAGCCGGGGTCGGCGGACAGCCCCAGCATTTT. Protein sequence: CASSEAGVGGQPQHF.